A single sample is the source of the 2 T cell receptor beta chains below, sequenced in a study of persistence of HIV-infected CD4 T cells. These receptors' antigens are unknown. Nonspecific anti-CD3/anti-CD28 bead stimulation represents the broad CD4+ T cell repertoire. Responding CD4+ T cells were sorted by upregulation of both CD40 ligand and CD69. Sequencing used immunoSEQ version 4 in survey mode. Libraries were prepared by immunoSEQ multiplex PCR; TCRdb keeps only in-frame clonotypes and omits some of them. The repertoire holds around 40,000 clones, with about 88% as singletons. The material was CD4+ T cells sorted from PBMCs after roughly 18-hour stimulation, obtained from a patient who received antiretroviral therapy. These TCRs come from an adult woman with HIV who was CMV-seropositive.

The genes are TRBV7-8 and TRBJ1-6; TRBD1 aligns across 7 bases. The germline V gene has CDR1 SGHVS and CDR2 FQNEAQ. V trimming: 5 bases; J trimming: 10 bases; junction bases outside the gene matches: 5. The CDR3 extends over 13 amino acids. This CDR3 reads CASSHQGGSPLHF. The CDR3 DNA sequence: TGTGCCAGCAGCCATCAGGGGGGCTCACCCCTCCACTTT. Drawing the rest from reference TRBV7-8 and TRBJ1-6, the complete variable domain is GAGVSQSPRYKVAKRGQDVALRCDPISGHVSLFWYQQALGQGPEFLTYFQNEAQLDKSGLPSDRFFAERPEGSVSTLKIQRTQQEDSAVYLCASSHQGGSPLHFGNGTRLTVT.

This clone turned up a few times. The V and J genes are TRBV19 and TRBJ1-5; D may be TRBD1 (6 bases). V lost 2 bases and J lost 7, with 12 bases in between. CDR3 length: 14 residues. CDR1 and CDR2 (germline): LNHDA, SQIVND (reference sequence). The CDR3 here is CASSIKGERQPQHF. CDR3 in DNA: TGTGCCAGTAGTATAAAGGGGGAGAGGCAGCCCCAGCATTTT. Combining the CDR3 with reference TRBV19 and TRBJ1-5 gives the whole variable domain DGGITQSPKYLFRKEGQNVTLSCEQNLNHDAMYWYRQDPGQGLRLIYYSQIVNDFQKGDIAEGYSVSREKKESFPLTVTSAQKNPTAFYLCASSIKGERQPQHFGDGTRLSIL.